The rows below give T cell receptor beta chains drawn from one sample of a study of CD8 T cells in Susac syndrome. TCRdb fed the immunoSEQ multiplex PCR reads into MiXCR, producing one record per CDR3 protein. This table holds 200,000 or so distinct CDR3 sequences, approximately 96% found once. The sequenced sample was CD4+ T cells from PBMCs. The receptors here all came from a human donor with Susac syndrome. Each CDR3 is given with its conserved first and last residue. The D gene is left open where the match is weak. Clone size is stated in some rows and not others, as once, few, many or a class when expanded.

TRBD2	TRBV6-5	.	16	TRBJ2-7	TGTGCCAGCAGTTACGCTTTATTTGCGGGGGCCTACGAGCAGTACTTC	CASSYALFAGAYEQYF
.	TRBV27	.	14	TRBJ2-2	TGTGCCAGCAGTCAGACTAGGGTTGGCGGGGAGCTGTTTTTT	CASSQTRVGGELFF
TRBD2	TRBV14	.	18	TRBJ2-3	TGTGCCAGCAGCCAAGAGGGGGGACTAGCGGGAGGCTCGCTAACGCAGTATTTT	CASSQEGGLAGGSLTQYF
TRBD1	TRBV29-1	.	13	TRBJ1-1	TGCAGCGTTGTAGGAGACAGGGGAACTGAAGCTTTCTTT	CSVVGDRGTEAFF
.	TRBV6-2/TRBV6-3	.	16	TRBJ2-4	TGTGCCAGCAGTTACTCCCAAGAGGAAGCCAAAAACATTCAGTACTTC	CASSYSQEEAKNIQYF
.	TRBV5-6	once	15	TRBJ2-7	TGTGCCAGCAGCGAGGATGGCAGGGGAAATTACGAGCAGTACTTC	CASSEDGRGNYEQYF
TRBD1	TRBV12-3/TRBV12-4	.	15	TRBJ1-5	TGTGCCAGCAGTTTTGAGGGGGCAAGCAATCAGCCCCAGCATTTT	CASSFEGASNQPQHF
.	TRBV12-5	.	13	TRBJ1-1	TGTGCTAGTGGTTTGCGGATGAACACTGAAGCTTTCTTT	CASGLRMNTEAFF
TRBD2	TRBV12-3/TRBV12-4	.	14	TRBJ2-5	TGTGCCAGCAGTATCAGTAGCGGGAAGGAGACCCAGTACTTC	CASSISSGKETQYF
TRBD2	TRBV27	.	19	TRBJ2-3	TGTGCCAGCAGTTTATTTCCTAGCGGGGGGGCGTTCAGCACAGATACGCAGTATTTT	CASSLFPSGGAFSTDTQYF
TRBD1	TRBV9	.	16	TRBJ2-3	TGTGCCAGCAGCTCCCGGGACAGGGCCGGGGGAGATACGCAGTATTTT	CASSSRDRAGGDTQYF
TRBD1	TRBV2	.	16	TRBJ1-5	TGTGCCAGCAGTGAACGTGACAGGGGGTGGAATCAGCCCCAGCATTTT	CASSERDRGWNQPQHF
.	TRBV19	.	13	TRBJ2-7	TGTGCCAGTAGTATGAGACAGGCCAACGAGCAGTACTTC	CASSMRQANEQYF
.	TRBV9	.	16	TRBJ1-6	TGTGCCAGCAGCGTTGGGGGAGGGACGACAGGTTCACCCCTCCACTTT	CASSVGGGTTGSPLHF
.	TRBV5-1	.	17	TRBJ2-5	TGCGCCAGCAGCCGCCTGGGGGAGCAAGCGGGTAGGAAGACCCAGTACTTC	CASSRLGEQAGRKTQYF
.	TRBV5-4	.	14	TRBJ2-7	TGTGCCAGCAGCTTCGACCACCCTCCCTACGAGCAGTACTTC	CASSFDHPPYEQYF
.	TRBV10-3	.	13	TRBJ2-5	TGTGCCATCAGTGCCGGGATAGGAGAGACCCAGTACTTC	CAISAGIGETQYF